Listed here are 28 T cell receptor beta chains from one sample, sequenced in a study of control samples from healthy donors and cancer patients (TCRdb year 2020). Library creation used the immunoSEQ multiplex PCR assay. Drawn from immuneACCESS, this table holds only the in-frame rearrangements with V and J called that TCRdb kept. Clones are partly lost; checked studies trace under half to an unresolved V gene and leave the rest unexplained. In this sample the table shows about 150,000 clones, about 91% of which occur a single time. The top ten clonotypes cover roughly 2% of the sample. The sample comprised blood. These receptors all stem from a woman aged 35 to 49 in good health.

The chain is built from TRBV7-8 and TRBJ1-2; TRBD1 agrees at 7 bases. CDR3 length equals 14 residues. The J segment lost 8 bases and the V segment lost 0 bases, leaving 6 bases of the junction unmatched. Germline lookup yields CDR1 SGHVS and CDR2 FQNEAQ. CDR3 in DNA: TGTGCCAGCAGCTTAGCCCCAGGGGGTGTGGGCTACACCTTC. Encoded protein: CASSLAPGGVGYTF.

V is TRBV15 and J is TRBJ1-2, with TRBD1 as a possible D gene (5 bases). CDR3 size: 14 residues. V was shortened by 5 bases and J by 5 bases, with 15 bases between the two germline ends. CDR1 is LNHNV and CDR2 is YYDKDF in the germline V gene (reference sequence). The CDR3 protein is CATSSAQGGYGYTF. The CDR3 DNA reads TGTGCCACCAGCTCCGCCCAGGGCGGATATGGCTACACCTTC. The entire variable domain, with the rest obtained from reference TRBV15 and TRBJ1-2, is as follows: DAMVIQNPRYQVTQFGKPVTLSCSQTLNHNVMYWYQQKSSQAPKLLFHYYDKDFNNEADTPDNFQSRRPNTSFCFLDIRSPGLGDTAMYLCATSSAQGGYGYTFGSGTRLTVV.

V and J are TRBV2 and TRBJ1-1, with D uncertain. Germline V lookup: CDR1 SNHLY, CDR2 FYNNEI. V shed 3 bases and J shed 0 bases, with 8 bases lying between them. This CDR3 has 14 amino acids. The CDR3 here is CASSERPMNTEAFF. CDR3 DNA sequence: TGTGCCAGCAGTGAGAGACCCATGAACACTGAAGCTTTCTTT. Using reference TRBV2 and TRBJ1-1 for the parts outside the CDR3, the full variable domain is EPEVTQTPSHQVTQMGQEVILRCVPISNHLYFYWYRQILGQKVEFLVSFYNNEISEKSEIFDDQFSVERPDGSNFTLKIRSTKLEDSAMYFCASSERPMNTEAFFGQGTRLTVV.

The rearrangement links TRBV5-1 to TRBJ1-6; 7 positions match TRBD1. CDR1 and CDR2 (germline): SGHRS, YFSETQ. V lost 4 bases and J lost 7; bases outside the gene matches: 8. The CDR3 is 15 amino acids. The CDR3 is CASSIQGELNSPLHF. The CDR3 DNA is TGCGCCAGCAGCATCCAGGGGGAACTAAATTCACCCCTCCACTTT.

Here the CDR3 DNA reads TGCGCCAGCAGCTTGGGAGATCCCTATGGCTACACCTTC. This gives the protein CASSLGDPYGYTF. The chain joins TRBV5-1 to TRBJ1-2, with D unclear. The germline V gene has CDR1 SGHRS and CDR2 YFSETQ. The V and J ends lost 0 bases and 4 bases respectively, with 7 bases between them. The length of the CDR3 is 13 residues.

The chain links TRBV2 to TRBJ1-2, with 10 bases aligning to TRBD1. With V trimmed by 10 bases and J by 2 bases, 7 bases remained unmatched. The CDR3 consists of 14 residues. Looked up from germline, CDR1 is SNHLY and CDR2 is FYNNEI. DNA for the CDR3: TGTGCCACCACCCCGGGACAGGGGAACTATGGCTACACCTTC. Its protein is CATTPGQGNYGYTF.

This clone was seen only a few times. The gene calls are TRBV18 and TRBJ2-2; D unclear. This CDR3 region has 15 residues. Germline loops: CDR1 KGHSH, CDR2 LQKENI. The V end lost 11 bases, the J end lost 5 bases, and 21 bases lay between the germline ends. CDR3 sequence: CASLPGTGETGELFF. The CDR3 coding sequence is TGTGCCTCCTTACCCGGTACCGGAGAGACCGGGGAGCTGTTTTTT.

The J gene is TRBJ1-2, the V gene TRBV6-5; 9 positions match TRBD1. This CDR3 comprises 14 residues. The junction had 6 bases not matched to a gene; V was cut back by 6 bases and J by 4 bases. The germline V gene has CDR1 MNHEY and CDR2 SVGAGI. The CDR3 DNA reads as TGTGCCAGCAGGATTACAGGGGGCGTCTATGGCTACACCTTC. Protein sequence: CASRITGGVYGYTF.

J is TRBJ1-3 and V is TRBV5-4; D perhaps matches TRBD1 (6 bases). The CDR3 covers 15 residues. V was clipped by 0 bases and J by 3 bases, with 10 bases between them. Germline CDR1 reads SGHNT; CDR2 reads YYREEE (reference sequence). The CDR3 region is CASSLDVTGGNTIYF. The CDR3 nucleotides are TGTGCCAGCAGCTTGGACGTGACAGGTGGAAACACCATATATTTT.

J is TRBJ1-2 and V is TRBV7-6, with D unclear. The CDR3 runs 15 residues. Germline V gives CDR1 SGHVS, CDR2 FNYEAQ. V was pared by 7 bases and J by 3 bases, with 18 bases between. The CDR3 here is CASTPLGHGDYGYTF. The CDR3 DNA reads TGTGCCAGCACCCCACTGGGCCACGGGGACTATGGCTACACCTTC.

The sample holds one count of this clone. This chain joins TRBV19 and TRBJ1-5; D perhaps matches TRBD1 (5 bases). This CDR3 region has 15 residues. The germline CDR1 and CDR2 sequences are LNHDA and SQIVND (reference sequence). Trimming took off 6 bases at V and 4 bases at J, with 16 bases between the two ends. The CDR3 DNA reads as TGTGCCAGTAGCCAAACTCCGGGACTGAATCAGCCCCAGCATTTT. This encodes CASSQTPGLNQPQHF.

The chain uses TRBV5-1 and TRBJ1-3, with D possibly being TRBD1 (5 bases). CDR1 is SGHRS and CDR2 is YFSETQ in the germline V gene. V was cut by 3 bases and J by 3 bases, with 19 bases left in between. The CDR3 covers 17 residues. CDR3 nucleotide sequence: TGCGCCAGCAGCTCGGGACCCACAATGTCAGGTGGAAACACCATATATTTT. This translates into CASSSGPTMSGGNTIYF.

The chain has TRBV5-1 and TRBJ2-3; tentatively, D is TRBD2 (6 bases). The germline V gene encodes CDR1 SGHRS and CDR2 YFSETQ. V was clipped by 2 bases and J by 2 bases, with 9 bases between them. This CDR3 comprises 14 residues. The CDR3 DNA is TGCGCCAGCAGCTTCGGAGGGATCACAGATACGCAGTATTTT. Amino acid sequence: CASSFGGITDTQYF.

This sequence joins TRBV6-2 or TRBV6-3 and TRBJ2-3; 10 bases map to TRBD2. After removal of 4 bases from V and 1 base from J, the junction contained 2 bases not matched to a gene. CDR3 length equals 15 residues. Germline V lookup: CDR1 MNHEY, CDR2 SVGEGT. The CDR3 reads CASSSTSGGTDTQYF. CDR3 in DNA: TGTGCCAGCAGTTCAACTAGCGGGGGCACAGATACGCAGTATTTT.

This clone showed up just once. The rearrangement joins TRBV5-1 to TRBJ2-7, with D possibly matching TRBD1 (6 bases). This CDR3 contains 14 residues. Trimming took off 6 bases at V and 2 bases at J, with 15 bases between the two ends. Per germline, CDR1 SGHRS and CDR2 YFSETQ. The CDR3 nucleotides read TGCGCCAGCACCCGGGACACCGGCCCCTACGAGCAGTACTTC. Its translation: CASTRDTGPYEQYF. The variable domain in full, with the rest retrieved from reference TRBV5-1 and TRBJ2-7, is KAGVTQTPRYLIKTRGQQVTLSCSPISGHRSVSWYQQTPGQGLQFLFEYFSETQRNKGNFPGRFSGRQFSNSRSEMNVSTLELGDSALYLCASTRDTGPYEQYFGPGTRLTVT.

The V gene is TRBV4-1, the J gene TRBJ1-2; D remains unclear. The ends were cut back, 2 bases at V and 2 bases at J, with 12 bases in the middle. Germline V gene sequence: CDR1 MGHRA, CDR2 YSYEKL. CDR3 length: 15 residues. The CDR3 DNA sequence: TGCGCCAGCAGCCAAATCGGTCCGTCGAACTATGGCTACACCTTC. Its translation: CASSQIGPSNYGYTF.

This chain connects TRBV9 to TRBJ2-1; D is perhaps TRBD2 (5 bases). In germline, CDR1 is SGDLS, CDR2 YYNGEE. The germline V and J ends were trimmed by 0 bases and 7 bases, with 17 bases remaining between them. The CDR3 contains 16 residues. CDR3 residues: CASSVGPIRTGNEQFF. The CDR3 bases are TGTGCCAGCAGCGTAGGACCCATTAGGACGGGAAATGAGCAGTTCTTC.

J is TRBJ2-1 and V is TRBV15; D is unclear. V shed 6 bases and J shed 6 bases, with 6 bases lying between them. In germline, CDR1 is LNHNV, CDR2 YYDKDF (reference sequence). This CDR3 contains 11 residues. The CDR3 sequence: CATRWLNEQFF. The CDR3, as DNA: TGTGCCACCAGGTGGCTCAATGAGCAGTTCTTC.

The chain has TRBV7-8 and TRBJ2-1; TRBD1 matches at 7 bases. The CDR3 sequence is 14 residues long. Germline V lookup: CDR1 SGHVS, CDR2 FQNEAQ. Trimming cost V 5 bases and J 2 bases; bases outside gene matches: 3. CDR3 in DNA: TGTGCCAGCAGCCCAGGGACAGCCTACAATGAGCAGTTCTTC. Encoded protein: CASSPGTAYNEQFF.

V and J are TRBV6-5 and TRBJ2-7, with TRBD1 matching over 7 bases. Germline trimming cut 6 bases from V and 0 bases from J; bases unmatched to any gene: 5. Germline V gives CDR1 MNHEY, CDR2 SVGAGI. The CDR3 has 14 residues. CDR3 sequence: CASRGTAFSYEQYF. The DNA of the CDR3 is TGTGCCAGCAGGGGGACAGCGTTCTCCTACGAGCAGTACTTC.

This clone was observed once. The J gene is TRBJ1-3, the V gene TRBV2, with D tentatively TRBD1 (6 bases). V gave up 6 bases and J gave up 0 bases, with 15 bases separating them. Germline lookup yields CDR1 SNHLY and CDR2 FYNNEI. The CDR3 extends over 16 amino acids. The CDR3 DNA follows: TGTGCCAGCAGCTCCTTAAGGGGGGCCTCTGGAAACACCATATATTTT. Translation gives CASSSLRGASGNTIYF.

The rearrangement links TRBV7-8 to TRBJ1-1; D gene unclear. V lost 3 bases and J lost 1, with 6 bases in between. CDR1 and CDR2 (germline): SGHVS, FQNEAQ. The length of the CDR3 is 13 residues. The CDR3 DNA reads as TGTGCCAGCAGCTTTCAATGGAACACTGAAGCTTTCTTT. Protein: CASSFQWNTEAFF.

V usage is TRBV3-1 (or the pseudogene TRBV3-2) and J usage is TRBJ1-2, with 9 bases aligning to TRBD1. CDR1 LGHDT and CDR2 YNNKEL come from the germline V gene (reference sequence). The CDR3 loop spans 13 amino acids. Unmatched junction bases numbered 4, after V lost 5 bases and J lost 6 bases. The CDR3 loop reads CASSYGTGNGYTF. The CDR3 nucleotides are TGTGCCAGCAGCTACGGGACAGGGAATGGCTACACCTTC.

The V call is TRBV15, the J call TRBJ1-5; D is possibly TRBD1 (5 bases). Germline V gene sequence: CDR1 LNHNV, CDR2 YYDKDF (reference sequence). The CDR3 extends over 15 amino acids. Trimming removed 9 bases from V and 2 bases from J, with 17 bases in between. Here the CDR3 reads CATSKGQVGNQPQHF. The CDR3 DNA follows: TGTGCCACTTCAAAGGGGCAGGTAGGCAATCAGCCCCAGCATTTT.

This chain connects TRBV19 to TRBJ1-1, with D unclear. CDR3 size: 12 residues. Germline CDR1 is LNHDA and CDR2 is SQIVND (reference sequence). The V gene lost 5 bases and the J gene lost 5 bases, with 9 bases spanning the gap. CDR3 region: CASSPTSTEAFF. Here the CDR3 DNA reads TGTGCCAGTAGTCCTACTTCGACTGAAGCTTTCTTT.

The rearrangement links TRBV7-6 to TRBJ2-2, with 8 bases identical to TRBD1. The CDR3 is made up of 16 amino acids. Per germline, CDR1 SGHVS and CDR2 FNYEAQ. V dropped 2 bases and J dropped 6; count of bases not matched to a gene: 8. The CDR3 DNA is TGTGCCAGCAGCTTACGGAACCAGGGGGCCCCCGGGGAGCTGTTTTTT. This translates into CASSLRNQGAPGELFF.

This sequence joins TRBV7-3 and TRBJ2-5, with TRBD1 identical over 10 bases. The CDR3 consists of 12 residues. Germline loops: CDR1 SGHTA, CDR2 FQGTGA. J was trimmed by 4 bases and V by 11 bases; bases with no gene match: 4. CDR3 in DNA: TGTGCCCCGAGGGACAGGGGAGAGACCCAGTACTTC. Translating gives CAPRDRGETQYF.

This CDR3 reads CASSLRGYEQYF. The CDR3 DNA reads as TGTGCCAGCAGTTTACGAGGGTACGAGCAGTACTTC. This chain connects TRBV28 to TRBJ2-7; D perhaps matches TRBD2 (5 bases). Trimming removed 2 bases at V and 4 bases at J, with 6 bases between. Germline lookup yields CDR1 MDHEN and CDR2 SYDVKM. The CDR3 length is 12 residues.